Below are 2 T cell receptor beta chains sequenced from a single sample in a study of OX40 agonist ivuxolimab in advanced cancers. Clones were sequenced by immunoSEQ multiplex PCR, and TCRdb holds only the in-frame ones, with some missing. The sample includes tens of thousands of clones, nearly 90% of them seen just once. The sequences come from CD4+ or CD8+ T cells sorted from blood, collected in a trial of the OX40 agonist ivuxolimab. These receptors originate from an adult with an advanced solid tumor such as melanoma, head and neck, liver or kidney cancer.

V and J are TRBV5-8 and TRBJ2-2, with TRBD2 matching over 7 bases. The CDR3 has 16 residues. Per germline, CDR1 SGHTS and CDR2 YDEGEE. Trimming removed 5 bases from V and 5 bases from J; junction bases left unmatched: 12. The CDR3 protein is CASRGRAGVRTGELFF. The CDR3 nucleotides are TGTGCCAGCAGAGGGAGGGCGGGAGTTCGGACCGGGGAGCTGTTTTTT.

The J gene is TRBJ1-4, the V gene TRBV7-9; D is unresolved. The germline CDR1 and CDR2 sequences are SEHNR and FQNEAQ (reference sequence). The CDR3 consists of 14 residues. Trimming cost V 6 bases and J 0 bases, with 8 bases left between them. CDR3 in DNA: TGTGCCAGCAGGAGTCTTGCAACTAATGAAAAACTGTTTTTT. This translates into CASRSLATNEKLFF.